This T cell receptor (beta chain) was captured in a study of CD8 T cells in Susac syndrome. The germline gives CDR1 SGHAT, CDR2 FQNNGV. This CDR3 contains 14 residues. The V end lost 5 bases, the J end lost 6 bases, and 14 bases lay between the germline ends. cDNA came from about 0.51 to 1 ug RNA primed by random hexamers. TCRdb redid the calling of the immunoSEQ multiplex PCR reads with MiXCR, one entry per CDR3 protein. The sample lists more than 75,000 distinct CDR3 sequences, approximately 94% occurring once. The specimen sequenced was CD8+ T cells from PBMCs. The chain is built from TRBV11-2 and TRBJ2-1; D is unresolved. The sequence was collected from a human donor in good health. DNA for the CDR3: TGTGCCAGCAGCGTAGCTGGATCTAGCAATGAGCAGTTCTTC. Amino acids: CASSVAGSSNEQFF.